This is a list of T cell receptor beta chains from one sample in a study of blood T cell repertoires in COVID-19. The table came from immunoSEQ multiplex PCR; TCRdb's copy has only in-frame clones and leaves some out. This table holds roughly 100,000 clones, over 70% found once. The sample consisted of peripheral blood. The receptor set was obtained from a man in his fifties with acute or convalescent COVID-19. The CDR3 runs from the conserved cysteine through the conserved F or W. The D gene is left open where the match is weak. The size of a clone is reported for some rows only, either as once, few or many, or as a class for expanded clones.

j_gene: TRBJ1-6
d_gene: -
abundance: -
v_gene: TRBV18
CDR3nt: TGTGCCAGCTCACTGGGCACGAGGGATTCACCCCTCCACTTT
CDR3aa: CASSLGTRDSPLHF

j_gene: TRBJ1-1
d_gene: -
abundance: -
v_gene: TRBV4-2
CDR3nt: TGTGCCAGCAGCCCTTGGGCAGGTAAGAACACTGAAGCTTTCTTT
CDR3aa: CASSPWAGKNTEAFF

j_gene: TRBJ1-2
d_gene: TRBD1
abundance: -
v_gene: TRBV28
CDR3nt: TGTGCCAGCAGTTTAGTAAAGCAGTTCTCGAACAGGGGAGTGGGCTACACCTTC
CDR3aa: CASSLVKQFSNRGVGYTF

j_gene: TRBJ2-5
d_gene: -
abundance: once
v_gene: TRBV5-4
CDR3nt: TGTGCCAGCAGCGACCGCGGGGTGCAAGAGACCCAGTACTTC
CDR3aa: CASSDRGVQETQYF

j_gene: TRBJ2-3
d_gene: -
abundance: -
v_gene: TRBV4-1
CDR3nt: TGCGCCAGCAGCCAAGGGGCAGGAACAGATACGCAGTATTTT
CDR3aa: CASSQGAGTDTQYF

j_gene: TRBJ2-7
d_gene: TRBD1
abundance: -
v_gene: TRBV7-2
CDR3nt: TGTGCCAGCAGTTTCAGACAGGGGAACGAGCAGTACTTC
CDR3aa: CASSFRQGNEQYF

j_gene: TRBJ1-5
d_gene: -
abundance: -
v_gene: TRBV19
CDR3nt: TGTGCCAGTAGTCGCGACAGGCCTCTCAATCAGCCCCAGCATTTT
CDR3aa: CASSRDRPLNQPQHF

j_gene: TRBJ1-3
d_gene: TRBD1
abundance: -
v_gene: TRBV7-3
CDR3nt: TGTGCCGAGGGTGGGGGGACAGAAAAGTTT
CDR3aa: CAEGGGTEKF

j_gene: TRBJ2-7
d_gene: TRBD2
abundance: -
v_gene: TRBV5-5
CDR3nt: TGTGCCAGCACCCCCGGGACTAGCGGGATGTTCGAGCAGTACTTC
CDR3aa: CASTPGTSGMFEQYF

j_gene: TRBJ2-7
d_gene: TRBD1
abundance: -
v_gene: TRBV19
CDR3nt: TGTGCCAGTAGTCCGGGGACAGGTCGGAGTTACGAGCAGTACTTC
CDR3aa: CASSPGTGRSYEQYF

j_gene: TRBJ2-4
d_gene: TRBD2
abundance: -
v_gene: TRBV14
CDR3nt: TGTGCCAGCAGCCTTCGACTAGCGGGAGGAAGGAAAGACAAAAACATTCAGTACTTC
CDR3aa: CASSLRLAGGRKDKNIQYF

j_gene: TRBJ2-1
d_gene: -
abundance: -
v_gene: TRBV27
CDR3nt: TGTGCCAGCAGTTTATTGGGGGACTCCCTCGACAATGAGCAGTTCTTC
CDR3aa: CASSLLGDSLDNEQFF

j_gene: TRBJ1-4
d_gene: -
abundance: -
v_gene: TRBV19
CDR3nt: TGTGCCAGTAGTATGGTTCTGCGCTTCGGGGAAAAACTGTTTTTT
CDR3aa: CASSMVLRFGEKLFF

j_gene: TRBJ2-1
d_gene: -
abundance: -
v_gene: TRBV6-1
CDR3nt: TGTGCCAGCAGTGAAAGACAGGTCTACAATGAGCAGTTCTTC
CDR3aa: CASSERQVYNEQFF

j_gene: TRBJ2-7
d_gene: TRBD1
abundance: -
v_gene: TRBV24-1
CDR3nt: TGTGCCACCAGTGACTACAGGGGAGACCCAACCTCCTACGAGCAGTACTTC
CDR3aa: CATSDYRGDPTSYEQYF

j_gene: TRBJ2-2
d_gene: TRBD1
abundance: -
v_gene: TRBV5-1
CDR3nt: TGCGCCAGCAGCTTTCAGGGGGCGAACACCGGGGAGCTGTTTTTT
CDR3aa: CASSFQGANTGELFF

j_gene: TRBJ1-1
d_gene: -
abundance: -
v_gene: TRBV12-3/TRBV12-4
CDR3nt: TGTGCCAGCAGTGACGATCAGGGCACTGAAGCTTTCTTT
CDR3aa: CASSDDQGTEAFF

j_gene: TRBJ2-1
d_gene: TRBD2
abundance: once
v_gene: TRBV27
CDR3nt: TGTGCCAGCAGTTGGAACCTAGCGGGAGTGTCCAATGAGCAGTTCTTC
CDR3aa: CASSWNLAGVSNEQFF

j_gene: TRBJ2-3
d_gene: TRBD2
abundance: -
v_gene: TRBV7-9
CDR3nt: TGTGCCAGCAGCCCAACAGCGGGGAGTAGCCCAGATACGCAGTATTTT
CDR3aa: CASSPTAGSSPDTQYF

j_gene: TRBJ2-7
d_gene: -
abundance: -
v_gene: TRBV5-1
CDR3nt: TGCGCCAGCAGCGAGGGTCGTATTGCCTACGAGCAGTACTTC
CDR3aa: CASSEGRIAYEQYF

j_gene: TRBJ1-1
d_gene: -
abundance: -
v_gene: TRBV14
CDR3nt: TGTGCCAGCAGCCCTAATCTTCGGTTGAACACTGAAGCTTTCTTT
CDR3aa: CASSPNLRLNTEAFF

j_gene: TRBJ2-5
d_gene: TRBD1
abundance: -
v_gene: TRBV5-6
CDR3nt: TGTGCCAGCAGCTTAAGACAGGGATGGGAGACCCAGTACTTC
CDR3aa: CASSLRQGWETQYF